The 15 T cell receptor beta chains in this list originate from one sample, sequenced in a study of OX40 agonist ivuxolimab in advanced cancers. This table comes from immunoSEQ multiplex PCR, and its TCRdb copy is limited to in-frame clones, with some not included. Of around 62,000 clones in the sample, around nine tenths are singletons; the top ten hold about 1%. The sample consisted of CD4+ or CD8+ T cells sorted from blood, taken in a trial of the OX40 agonist ivuxolimab. Source of these receptors: an adult with an advanced solid tumor such as melanoma, head and neck, liver or kidney cancer.

The chain uses TRBV10-3 and TRBJ2-1, with D possibly matching TRBD2 (5 bases). Germline V gene data show CDR1 as ENHRY and CDR2 as SYGVKD. The CDR3 totals 19 residues. V dropped 4 bases and J dropped 5 bases, with 27 bases sitting between them. CDR3: CAISAGGTSRTGSNNEQFF. The CDR3 nucleotides read TGTGCCATCAGTGCGGGCGGAACAAGCAGGACGGGGTCCAACAATGAGCAGTTCTTC.

In regard to this clone: A junction boundary mismatches the germline segment, possibly from a read error. The rearrangement joins TRBV7-9 to TRBJ2-5; D is ambiguous. The end of the DNA fits TRBJ2-7 better, so the J call may be wrong. The CDR3 length is 11 residues. The germline CDR1 and CDR2 sequences are SEHNR and FQNEAQ (reference sequence). The DNA for the CDR3 is TGTGCCAGCACCTTAAAGGACGAGCAGTACTTC. Encoded protein: CASTLKDEQYF.

This clone was found once. The J gene is TRBJ2-1, the V gene TRBV7-6, with D hard to call. Germline-derived CDR1 and CDR2 are SGHVS and FNYEAQ. The V end was cut by 1 base, the J end by 7 bases, with 8 bases between. The CDR3 is 13 residues long. The CDR3 coding sequence is TGTGCCAGCAGCTTAGAACTTCCAAATGAGCAGTTCTTC. Its translation is CASSLELPNEQFF.

The gene calls are TRBV19 and TRBJ1-4; 7 bases match TRBD1. Germline lookup yields CDR1 LNHDA and CDR2 SQIVND (reference sequence). Unmatched junction bases numbered 4, after V lost 6 bases and J lost 3 bases. CDR3 length: 14 residues. The DNA for the CDR3 is TGTGCCAGTAGCCCCGGACAGGCTAATGAAAAACTGTTTTTT. Its protein is CASSPGQANEKLFF.

The J gene is TRBJ1-4, the V gene TRBV21-1; the table's TRBD1 call for D was not verified on the DNA. TRBV21-1 is listed as a pseudogene. The CDR3 covers 11 residues. This CDR3 reads CASSKQEKLFF. Here the CDR3 DNA reads TGTGCCAGCAGCAAACAGGAAAAACTGTTTTTT.

J is TRBJ1-1 and V is TRBV18, with D perhaps TRBD1 (5 bases). The length of the CDR3 is 17 residues. CDR1 is KGHSH and CDR2 is LQKENI in the germline V gene. V dropped 0 bases and J dropped 0 bases, with 14 bases sitting between them. CDR3 protein: CASSPPRGDFMNTEAFF. The CDR3 DNA follows: TGTGCCAGCTCACCACCGAGAGGGGATTTTATGAACACTGAAGCTTTCTTT.

The V call is TRBV9, the J call TRBJ2-7, with D tentatively TRBD1 or TRBD2 (5 bases each). Germline V CDR1 and CDR2: SGDLS, YYNGEE. Trimming took off 1 base at V and 6 bases at J, with 8 bases between the two ends. This CDR3 is 12 amino acids long. CDR3 protein: CASSVSGGEQYF. CDR3 sequence (DNA): TGTGCCAGCAGCGTAAGTGGGGGCGAGCAGTACTTC.

The DNA of the CDR3 is TGTGCCAGTAGTATGGGGACTAGTACCTACGAGCAGTACTTC. It yields the protein CASSMGTSTYEQYF. J is TRBJ2-7 and V is TRBV19; 8 positions match TRBD2. V was pared by 3 bases and J by 2 bases, with 3 bases of the junction left unmatched. The CDR3 has 14 amino acids. Looked up from germline, CDR1 is LNHDA and CDR2 is SQIVND (reference sequence). The whole variable domain, filled in from reference TRBV19 and TRBJ2-7, reads DGGITQSPKYLFRKEGQNVTLSCEQNLNHDAMYWYRQDPGQGLRLIYYSQIVNDFQKGDIAEGYSVSREKKESFPLTVTSAQKNPTAFYLCASSMGTSTYEQYFGPGTRLTVT.

The chain links TRBV11-2 to TRBJ2-2; 11 nucleotides match TRBD2. Germline V gene sequence: CDR1 SGHAT, CDR2 FQNNGV. The CDR3 length is 17 residues. V lost 6 bases and J lost 4; bases outside the gene matches: 10. CDR3 DNA: TGTGCCAGCAGACCTTTAGCGGGAGGGTGGGGCACCGGGGAGCTGTTTTTT. It yields the protein CASRPLAGGWGTGELFF.

V is TRBV28 and J is TRBJ1-3; D is unclear. Between the trimmed V and J ends, which lost 2 bases and 3 bases, there was a span of 11 bases. This CDR3 has 15 residues. The germline CDR1 and CDR2 sequences are MDHEN and SYDVKM. The CDR3 is CASSLMLGFGNTIYF. The CDR3 nucleotides are TGTGCCAGCAGTTTAATGTTAGGATTTGGAAACACCATATATTTT.

A single count supports this clone. The gene calls are TRBV6-1 and TRBJ1-6; D might be TRBD1 (6 bases). Trimming stripped 4 bases from V and 0 bases from J, with 13 bases between. This CDR3 is built from 17 residues. The germline V gene has CDR1 MNHNS and CDR2 SASEGT. CDR3 loop: CASSAGQIGSYNSPLHF. CDR3 in DNA: TGTGCCAGCAGTGCGGGACAAATTGGCTCCTATAATTCACCCCTCCACTTT.

The rearrangement uses TRBV5-1 and TRBJ2-5; TRBD2 matches at 14 bases. Unmatched junction bases numbered 12, after V lost 0 bases and J lost 5 bases. The CDR3 totals 19 residues. The germline CDR1 and CDR2 sequences are SGHRS and YFSETQ. The CDR3 spells CASSLGPTVRLAGGETQYF. The CDR3 coding sequence is TGCGCCAGCAGCTTGGGACCGACAGTCAGACTAGCGGGAGGGGAGACCCAGTACTTC. Complete variable domain (other parts from reference TRBV5-1 and TRBJ2-5): KAGVTQTPRYLIKTRGQQVTLSCSPISGHRSVSWYQQTPGQGLQFLFEYFSETQRNKGNFPGRFSGRQFSNSRSEMNVSTLELGDSALYLCASSLGPTVRLAGGETQYFGPGTRLLVL.

The chain joins TRBV9 to TRBJ2-2; D is ambiguous. CDR1 is SGDLS and CDR2 is YYNGEE in the germline V gene. CDR3 length equals 15 residues. The V end was cut by 0 bases, the J end by 1 base, with 7 bases between. CDR3: CASSVGLLNTGELFF. CDR3 in DNA: TGTGCCAGCAGCGTAGGGCTGTTGAACACCGGGGAGCTGTTTTTT. The full variable domain, in which reference TRBV9 and TRBJ2-2 provide the parts outside the CDR3, is DSGVTQTPKHLITATGQRVTLRCSPRSGDLSVYWYQQSLDQGLQFLIQYYNGEERAKGNILERFSAQQFPDLHSELNLSSLELGDSALYFCASSVGLLNTGELFFGEGSRLTVL.

This CDR3 is CAISDRTGSDEKLFF. The CDR3 nucleotides read TGTGCCATCAGTGACCGGACAGGATCGGATGAAAAACTGTTTTTT. The chain joins TRBV10-3 to TRBJ1-4; 7 nucleotides line up with TRBD1. J was trimmed by 6 bases and V by 3 bases; bases with no gene match: 7. The CDR3 is 15 residues long. Germline lookup yields CDR1 ENHRY and CDR2 SYGVKD.

With respect to this clone: Sequence at one end of the junction differs from germline and may be a read error. The V gene is TRBV27, the J gene TRBJ2-2; D is perhaps TRBD1 or TRBD2 (6 bases each). The germline V gene has CDR1 MNHEY and CDR2 SMNVEV (reference sequence). The CDR3 has 10 residues. The CDR3 here is CARRGRGAVF. CDR3 DNA sequence: TGTGCTCGACGGGGGCGGGGAGCTGTTTTT.